This T cell receptor beta chain was found in a study of T cells in Graves' hyperthyroidism and ophthalmopathy. Overall study results and limits: The model foresaw ophthalmopathy a median around 6 months prior to onset. Peripheral blood also featured most of the thyroid clonotypes expanded above 0.001.

TCR beta CDR3 regions were amplified from RNA transcripts. A first-round RT-PCR of the TCR CDR3 used the HTBI primer set. A single record per CDR3 protein comes from TCRdb applying MiXCR to the multiplex PCR reads. Among nearly 600,000 distinct CDR3 sequences listed, over 12% were seen once. The CDR3 sequence is 19 residues long. After removal of 5 bases from V and 1 base from J, the junction contained 9 bases not matched to a gene. The germline CDR1 and CDR2 sequences are MDHEN and SYDVKM. This clonotype was detected once. What it binds is unknown. V usage is TRBV28 and J usage is TRBJ2-3, with 16 bases fitting TRBD2. Sequencing was done on a sample of blood. This clonotype originated in a woman younger than 30 with Graves' ophthalmopathy. CDR3 sequence reads: CASSPGTSGRVYGTDTQYF. In DNA form, the CDR3 reads TGTGCCAGCAGTCCGGGGACTAGCGGGAGGGTGTATGGCACAGATACGCAGTATTTT.